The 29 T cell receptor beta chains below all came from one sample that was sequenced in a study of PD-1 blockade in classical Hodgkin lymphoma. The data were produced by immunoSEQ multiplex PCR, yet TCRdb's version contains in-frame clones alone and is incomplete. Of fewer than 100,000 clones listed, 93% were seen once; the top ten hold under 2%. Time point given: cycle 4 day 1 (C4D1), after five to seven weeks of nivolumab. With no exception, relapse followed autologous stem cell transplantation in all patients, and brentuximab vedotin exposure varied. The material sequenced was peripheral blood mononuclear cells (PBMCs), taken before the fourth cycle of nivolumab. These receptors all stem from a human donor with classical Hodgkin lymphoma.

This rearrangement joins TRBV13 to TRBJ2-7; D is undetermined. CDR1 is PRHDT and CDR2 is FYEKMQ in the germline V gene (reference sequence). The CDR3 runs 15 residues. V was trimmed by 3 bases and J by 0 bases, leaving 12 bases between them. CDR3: CASSFRSESSYEQYF. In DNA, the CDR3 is TGTGCCAGCAGCTTCCGCAGTGAGAGCTCCTACGAGCAGTACTTC.

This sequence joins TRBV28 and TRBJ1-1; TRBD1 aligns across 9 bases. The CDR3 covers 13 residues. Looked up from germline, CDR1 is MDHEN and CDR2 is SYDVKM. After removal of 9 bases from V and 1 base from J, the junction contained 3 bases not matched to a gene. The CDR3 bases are TGTGCCAGTCTGGGACAGGGGAACACTGAAGCTTTCTTT. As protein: CASLGQGNTEAFF.

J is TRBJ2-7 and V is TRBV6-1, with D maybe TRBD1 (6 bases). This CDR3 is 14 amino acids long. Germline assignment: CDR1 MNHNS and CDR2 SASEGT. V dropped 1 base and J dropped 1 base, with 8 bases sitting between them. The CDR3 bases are TGTGCCAGCAGTGAAGGACAGGCTTCCTACGAGCAGTACTTC. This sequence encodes CASSEGQASYEQYF.

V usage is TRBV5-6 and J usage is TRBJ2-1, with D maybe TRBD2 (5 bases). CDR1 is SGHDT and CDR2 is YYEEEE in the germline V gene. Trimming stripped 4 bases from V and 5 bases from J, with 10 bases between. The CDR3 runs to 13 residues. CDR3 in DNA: TGTGCCAGCAGCGAGGGAACACACAATGAGCAGTTCTTC. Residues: CASSEGTHNEQFF.

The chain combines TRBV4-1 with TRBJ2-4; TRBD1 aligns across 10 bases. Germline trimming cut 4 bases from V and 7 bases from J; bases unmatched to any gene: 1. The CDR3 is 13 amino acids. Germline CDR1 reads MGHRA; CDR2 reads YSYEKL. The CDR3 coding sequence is TGCGCCAGCAGCCTGGACAGGGGGAACATTCAGTACTTC. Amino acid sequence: CASSLDRGNIQYF.

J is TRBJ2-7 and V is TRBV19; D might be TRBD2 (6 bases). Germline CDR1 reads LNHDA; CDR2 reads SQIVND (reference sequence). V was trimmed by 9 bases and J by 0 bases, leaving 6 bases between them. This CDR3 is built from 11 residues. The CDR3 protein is CASGSSYEQYF. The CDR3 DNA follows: TGTGCCAGCGGGAGCTCCTACGAGCAGTACTTC.

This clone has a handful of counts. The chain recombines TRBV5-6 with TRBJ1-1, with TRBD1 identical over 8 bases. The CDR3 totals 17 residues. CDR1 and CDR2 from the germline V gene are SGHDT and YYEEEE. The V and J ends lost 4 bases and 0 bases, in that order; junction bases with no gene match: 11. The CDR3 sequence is CASSPRDRLRMNTEAFF. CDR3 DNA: TGTGCCAGCAGCCCCCGGGACAGGCTTCGCATGAACACTGAAGCTTTCTTT. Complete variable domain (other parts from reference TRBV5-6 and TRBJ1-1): DAGVTQSPTHLIKTRGQQVTLRCSPKSGHDTVSWYQQALGQGPQFIFQYYEEEERQRGNFPDRFSGHQFPNYSSELNVNALLLGDSALYLCASSPRDRLRMNTEAFFGQGTRLTVV.

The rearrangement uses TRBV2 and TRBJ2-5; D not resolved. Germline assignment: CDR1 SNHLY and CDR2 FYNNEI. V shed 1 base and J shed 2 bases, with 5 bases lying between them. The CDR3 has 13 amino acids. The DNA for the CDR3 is TGTGCCAGCAGTGAAGAGATGCAAGAGACCCAGTACTTC. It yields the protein CASSEEMQETQYF.

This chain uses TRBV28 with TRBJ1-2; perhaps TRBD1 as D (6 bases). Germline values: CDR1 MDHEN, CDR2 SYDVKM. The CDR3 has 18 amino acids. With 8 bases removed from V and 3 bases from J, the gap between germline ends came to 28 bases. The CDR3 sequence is CASSTDSRLSPGDYGYTF. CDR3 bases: TGTGCCAGCTCAACGGACAGCAGGTTATCCCCTGGGGACTATGGCTACACCTTC.

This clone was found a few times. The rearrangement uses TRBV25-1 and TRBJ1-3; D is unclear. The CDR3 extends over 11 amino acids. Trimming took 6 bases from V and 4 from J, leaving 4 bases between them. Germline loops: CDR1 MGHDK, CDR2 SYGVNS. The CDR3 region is CASSRGNTIYF. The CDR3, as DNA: TGTGCCAGCAGCCGCGGAAACACCATATATTTT.

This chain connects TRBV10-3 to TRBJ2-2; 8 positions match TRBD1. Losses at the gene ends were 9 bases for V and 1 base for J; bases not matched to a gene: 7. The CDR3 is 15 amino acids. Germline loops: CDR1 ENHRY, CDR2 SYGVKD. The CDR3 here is CAIPTGTGNTGELFF. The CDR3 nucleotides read TGTGCCATACCTACCGGGACAGGGAACACCGGGGAGCTGTTTTTT.

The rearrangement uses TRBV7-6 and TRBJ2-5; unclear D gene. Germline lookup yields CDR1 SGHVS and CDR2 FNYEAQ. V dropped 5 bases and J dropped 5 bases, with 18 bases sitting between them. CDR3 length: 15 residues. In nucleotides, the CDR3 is TGTGCCAGCAGCACAGCCTTAGGGCCCCCTGAGACCCAGTACTTC. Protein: CASSTALGPPETQYF.

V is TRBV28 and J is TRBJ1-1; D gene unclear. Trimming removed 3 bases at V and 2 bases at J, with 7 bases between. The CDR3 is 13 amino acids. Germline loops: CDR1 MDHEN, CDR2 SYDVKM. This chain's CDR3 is CASSLSHNTEAFF. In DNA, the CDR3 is TGTGCCAGCAGTTTGTCCCATAACACTGAAGCTTTCTTT.

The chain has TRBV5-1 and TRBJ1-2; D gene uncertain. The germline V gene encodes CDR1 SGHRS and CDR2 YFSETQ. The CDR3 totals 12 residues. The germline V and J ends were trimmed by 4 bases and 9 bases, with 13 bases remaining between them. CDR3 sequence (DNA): TGCGCCAGCAGCCTCCGAACCAGCAGCTACACCTTC. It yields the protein CASSLRTSSYTF.

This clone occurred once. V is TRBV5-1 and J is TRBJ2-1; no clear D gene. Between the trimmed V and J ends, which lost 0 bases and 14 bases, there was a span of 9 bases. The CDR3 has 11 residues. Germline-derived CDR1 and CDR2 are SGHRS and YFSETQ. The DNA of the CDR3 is TGCGCCAGCAGCTTGGGACCGATGAAGTTCTTC. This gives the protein CASSLGPMKFF.

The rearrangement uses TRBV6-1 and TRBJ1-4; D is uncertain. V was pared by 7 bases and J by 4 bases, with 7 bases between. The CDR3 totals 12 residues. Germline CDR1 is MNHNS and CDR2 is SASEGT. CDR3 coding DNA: TGTGCCAGCATGGGGATTAATGAAAAACTGTTTTTT. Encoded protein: CASMGINEKLFF.

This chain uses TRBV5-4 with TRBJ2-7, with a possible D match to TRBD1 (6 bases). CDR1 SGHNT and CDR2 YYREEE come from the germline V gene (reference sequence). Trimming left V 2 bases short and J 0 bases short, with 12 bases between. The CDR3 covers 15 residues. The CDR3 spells CASSFGQSHSYEQYF. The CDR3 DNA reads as TGTGCCAGCAGCTTTGGACAGTCCCACTCCTACGAGCAGTACTTC.

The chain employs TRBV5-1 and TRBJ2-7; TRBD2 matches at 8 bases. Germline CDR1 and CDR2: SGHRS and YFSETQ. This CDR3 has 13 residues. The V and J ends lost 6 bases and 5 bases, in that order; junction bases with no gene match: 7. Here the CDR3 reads CASKWSGSDEQYF. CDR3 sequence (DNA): TGCGCCAGCAAGTGGAGCGGGAGCGACGAGCAGTACTTC.

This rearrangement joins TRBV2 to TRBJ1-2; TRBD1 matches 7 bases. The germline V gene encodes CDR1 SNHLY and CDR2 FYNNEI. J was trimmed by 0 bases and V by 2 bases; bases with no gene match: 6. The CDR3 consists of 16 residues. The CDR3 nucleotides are TGTGCCAGCAGTGAAAGTAGGGACAGCGCTAACTATGGCTACACCTTC. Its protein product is CASSESRDSANYGYTF.

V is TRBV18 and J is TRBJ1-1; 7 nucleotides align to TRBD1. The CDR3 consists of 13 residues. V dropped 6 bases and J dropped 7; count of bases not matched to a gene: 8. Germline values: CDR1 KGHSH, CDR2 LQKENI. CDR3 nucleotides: TGTGCCAGCTCCCAGACAGGGTTTGTTGAAGCTTTCTTT. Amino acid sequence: CASSQTGFVEAFF.

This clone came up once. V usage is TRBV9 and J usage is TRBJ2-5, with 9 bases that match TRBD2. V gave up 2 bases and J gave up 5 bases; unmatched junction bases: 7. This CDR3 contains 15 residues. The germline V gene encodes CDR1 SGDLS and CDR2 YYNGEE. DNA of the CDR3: TGTGCCAGCAGCGTTCATAGCGGGAGAGGGGAGACCCAGTACTTC. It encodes CASSVHSGRGETQYF.

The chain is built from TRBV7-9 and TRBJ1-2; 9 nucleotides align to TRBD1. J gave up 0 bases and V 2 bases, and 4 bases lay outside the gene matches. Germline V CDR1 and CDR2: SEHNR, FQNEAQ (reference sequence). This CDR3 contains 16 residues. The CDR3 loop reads CASSLTGGYSNYGYTF. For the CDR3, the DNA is TGTGCCAGCAGCTTAACAGGGGGCTACTCTAACTATGGCTACACCTTC.

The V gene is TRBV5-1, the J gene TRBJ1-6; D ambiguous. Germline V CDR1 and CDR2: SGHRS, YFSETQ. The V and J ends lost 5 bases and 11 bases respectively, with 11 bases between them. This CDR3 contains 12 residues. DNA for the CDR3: TGCGCCAGCAGGGAGCCGGGAGCACCCCTCCACTTT. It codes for CASREPGAPLHF.

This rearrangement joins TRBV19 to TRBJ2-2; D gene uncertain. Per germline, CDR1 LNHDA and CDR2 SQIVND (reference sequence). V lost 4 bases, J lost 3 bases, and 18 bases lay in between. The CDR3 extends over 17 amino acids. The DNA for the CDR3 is TGTGCCAGTAGTACTATGGGGATGACTCCCTACACCGGGGAGCTGTTTTTT. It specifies CASSTMGMTPYTGELFF.

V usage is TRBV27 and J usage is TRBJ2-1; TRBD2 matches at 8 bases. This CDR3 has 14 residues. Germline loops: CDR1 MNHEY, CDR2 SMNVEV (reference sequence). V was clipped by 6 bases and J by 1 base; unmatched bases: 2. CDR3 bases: TGTGCCAGCAGGGCGGGAGGTTCCTACAATGAGCAGTTCTTC. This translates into CASRAGGSYNEQFF.

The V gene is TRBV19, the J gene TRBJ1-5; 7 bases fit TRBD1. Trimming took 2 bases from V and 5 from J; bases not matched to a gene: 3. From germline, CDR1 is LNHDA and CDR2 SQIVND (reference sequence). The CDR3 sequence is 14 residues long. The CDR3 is CASSIIRGDQPQHF. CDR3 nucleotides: TGTGCCAGTAGTATAATCAGGGGGGATCAGCCCCAGCATTTT.

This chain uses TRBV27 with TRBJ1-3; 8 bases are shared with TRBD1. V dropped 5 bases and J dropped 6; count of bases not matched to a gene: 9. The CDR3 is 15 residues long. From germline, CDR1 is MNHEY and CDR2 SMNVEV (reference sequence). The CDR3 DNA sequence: TGTGCCAGCAGTCCAATAGGACAGGGTATAAACACCATATATTTT. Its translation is CASSPIGQGINTIYF.

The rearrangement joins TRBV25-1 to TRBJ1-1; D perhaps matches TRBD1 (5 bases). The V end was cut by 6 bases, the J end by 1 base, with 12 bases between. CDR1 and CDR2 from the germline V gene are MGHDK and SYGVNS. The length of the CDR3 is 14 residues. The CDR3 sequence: CASSPRDRNTEAFF. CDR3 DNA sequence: TGTGCCAGCAGCCCCAGAGACAGGAACACTGAAGCTTTCTTT.

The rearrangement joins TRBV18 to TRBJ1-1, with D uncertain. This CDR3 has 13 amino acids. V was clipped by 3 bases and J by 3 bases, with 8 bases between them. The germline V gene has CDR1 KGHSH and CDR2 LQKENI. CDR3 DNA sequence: TGTGCCAGCTCACCCATGCGGGACACTGAAGCTTTCTTT. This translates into CASSPMRDTEAFF.